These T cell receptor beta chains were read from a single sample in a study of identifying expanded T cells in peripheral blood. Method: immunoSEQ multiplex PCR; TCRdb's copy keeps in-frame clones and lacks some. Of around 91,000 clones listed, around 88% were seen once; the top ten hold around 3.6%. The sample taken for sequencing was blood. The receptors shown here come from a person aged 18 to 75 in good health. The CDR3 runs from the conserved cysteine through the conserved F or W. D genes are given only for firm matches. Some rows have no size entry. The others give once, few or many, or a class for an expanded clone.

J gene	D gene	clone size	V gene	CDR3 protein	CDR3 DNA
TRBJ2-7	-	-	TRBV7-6	CASSVGREQYF	TGTGCCAGCAGCGTTGGACGCGAGCAGTACTTC
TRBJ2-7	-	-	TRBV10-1	CASWSGLLSYEQYF	TGCGCCAGCTGGAGCGGTTTGCTCTCCTACGAGCAGTACTTC
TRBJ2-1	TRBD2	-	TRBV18	CASCQLAGGNNEQFF	TGTGCCAGCTGCCAACTAGCGGGAGGGAACAATGAGCAGTTCTTC
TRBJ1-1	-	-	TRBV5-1	CASSSWRQGTWNTEAFF	TGCGCCAGCAGCTCCTGGAGGCAGGGGACTTGGAATACTGAAGCTTTCTTT
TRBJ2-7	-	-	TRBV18	CASSPGFAEYEQYF	TGTGCCAGCTCACCCGGATTTGCCGAGTACGAGCAGTACTTC
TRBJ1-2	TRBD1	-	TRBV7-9	CASSLAGGTGYGYTF	TGTGCCAGCAGCTTAGCCGGGGGGACAGGCTATGGCTACACCTTC
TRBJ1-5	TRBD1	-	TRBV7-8	CASSLALGDRGVQPQHF	TGTGCCAGCAGCTTAGCGTTGGGGGACAGGGGGGTTCAGCCCCAGCATTTT
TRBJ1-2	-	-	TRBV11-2	CASRGRTGQDYGYTF	TGTGCCAGCAGGGGCCGAACAGGGCAGGACTATGGCTACACCTTC
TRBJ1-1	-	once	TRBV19	CASTMSGTVRAAFF	TGTGCCAGTACTATGTCTGGAACCGTCAGGGCGGCTTTCTTT
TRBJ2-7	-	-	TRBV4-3	CASSQEYRDEQYF	TGCGCCAGCAGCCAAGAGTACCGGGACGAGCAGTACTTC
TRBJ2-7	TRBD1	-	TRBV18	CASSPGQGAGEQYF	TGTGCCAGCTCACCAGGACAGGGGGCGGGCGAGCAGTACTTC
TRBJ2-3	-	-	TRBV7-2	CASQLYGTDTQYF	TGTGCCAGCCAACTTTATGGCACAGATACGCAGTATTTT
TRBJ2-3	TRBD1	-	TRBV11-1	CASSLGTGATDTQYF	TGTGCCAGCAGCTTAGGTACAGGGGCGACAGATACGCAGTATTTT
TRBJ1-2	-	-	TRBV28	CASSLLGGYGYTF	TGTGCCAGCAGCCTACTGGGTGGCTATGGCTACACCTTC
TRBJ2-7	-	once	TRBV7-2	CASSYVGDTYEQYF	TGTGCCAGCAGTTACGTGGGGGACACCTACGAGCAGTACTTC
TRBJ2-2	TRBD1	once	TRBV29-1	CSVEEGQGWAGELFF	TGCAGCGTTGAAGAAGGACAGGGCTGGGCCGGGGAGCTGTTTTTT
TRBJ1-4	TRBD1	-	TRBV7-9	CASSKRQGGKTNEKLFF	TGTGCCAGCAGCAAGAGACAGGGGGGGAAGACTAATGAAAAACTGTTTTTT
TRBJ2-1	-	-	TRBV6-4	CASRKSGTYNEQFF	TGTGCCAGCAGAAAATCCGGTACCTACAATGAGCAGTTCTTC
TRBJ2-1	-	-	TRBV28	CASSEDARDYNEQFF	TGTGCCAGCAGCGAGGACGCCAGAGATTACAATGAGCAGTTCTTC
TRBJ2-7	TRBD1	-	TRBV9	CASSTGQGEYPYEQYF	TGTGCCAGCAGCACCGGACAGGGCGAATATCCCTACGAGCAGTACTTC
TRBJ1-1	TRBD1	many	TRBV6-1	CASSASSEGAGTEAFF	TGTGCCAGCAGTGCATCCTCGGAGGGGGCTGGAACTGAAGCTTTCTTT
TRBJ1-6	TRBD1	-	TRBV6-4	CASSDRGLNSPLHF	TGTGCCAGCAGTGACAGGGGGCTGAATTCACCCCTCCACTTT
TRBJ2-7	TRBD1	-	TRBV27	CASSERGLYEQYF	TGTGCCAGCAGTGAGAGGGGGCTCTACGAGCAGTACTTC
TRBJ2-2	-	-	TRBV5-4	CASSPLGNTGELFF	TGTGCCAGCAGTCCTTTGGGGAACACCGGGGAGCTGTTTTTT
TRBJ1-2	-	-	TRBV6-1	CASSAAQGIGYGYTF	TGTGCCAGCAGTGCCGCCCAGGGGATTGGCTATGGCTACACCTTC
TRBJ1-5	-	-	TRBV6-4	CASSDSGRPEDQPQHF	TGTGCCAGCAGTGACTCAGGCAGACCGGAGGATCAGCCCCAGCATTTT
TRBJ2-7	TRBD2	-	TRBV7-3	CASSKTSGMGAGSYEQYF	TGTGCCAGCAGCAAAACTAGCGGGATGGGAGCGGGCTCCTACGAGCAGTACTTC
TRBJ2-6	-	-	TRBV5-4	CASSSIRAGANVLTF	TGTGCCAGCAGCTCGATCAGGGCTGGGGCCAACGTCCTGACTTTC
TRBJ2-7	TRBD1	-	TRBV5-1	CASSEDRGPNYEQYF	TGCGCCAGCAGCGAGGACAGGGGGCCCAACTACGAGCAGTACTTC
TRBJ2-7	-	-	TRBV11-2	CASSLGLISYEQYF	TGTGCCAGCAGCTTAGGACTGATCTCCTACGAGCAGTACTTC
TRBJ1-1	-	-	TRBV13	CASSALRGAATAFF	TGTGCCAGCAGCGCCTTGCGAGGGGCCGCGACGGCTTTCTTT
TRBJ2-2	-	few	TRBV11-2	CASSLDPVGAGELFF	TGTGCCAGCAGCTTAGATCCGGTGGGAGCCGGGGAGCTGTTTTTT
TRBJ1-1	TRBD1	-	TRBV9	CASSQGGLTEAFF	TGTGCCAGCAGCCAGGGGGGGCTCACTGAAGCTTTCTTT
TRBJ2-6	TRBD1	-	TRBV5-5	CASSYGTGGPPGANVLTF	TGTGCCAGCAGCTACGGGACAGGGGGGCCCCCTGGGGCCAACGTCCTGACTTTC
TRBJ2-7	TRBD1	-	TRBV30	CAWSRGQGYEQYF	TGTGCCTGGAGTAGGGGGCAGGGCTACGAGCAGTACTTC
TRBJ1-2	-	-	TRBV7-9	CASSLPIRGRELGGYTF	TGTGCCAGCAGCTTGCCAATCCGGGGCAGGGAACTAGGGGGCTACACCTTC
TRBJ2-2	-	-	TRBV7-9	CASSLVRNTGELFF	TGTGCCAGCAGCTTAGTTCGGAACACCGGGGAGCTGTTTTTT
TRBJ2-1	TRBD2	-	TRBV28	CASSPDLSGRAHEQFF	TGTGCCAGCAGTCCTGACCTTAGCGGGAGGGCCCATGAGCAGTTCTTC
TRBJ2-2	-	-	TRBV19	CASSISAVNTGELFF	TGTGCCAGTAGTATCTCTGCGGTGAACACCGGGGAGCTGTTTTTT
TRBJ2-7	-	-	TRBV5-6	CASSRTGTEYF	TGTGCCAGCAGTCGTACAGGGACCGAGTACTTC
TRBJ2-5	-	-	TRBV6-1	CASSLTGMETQYF	TGTGCCAGCAGTCTGACAGGAATGGAGACCCAGTACTTC
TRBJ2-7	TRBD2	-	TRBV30	CAWTGLAAYEQYF	TGTGCCTGGACCGGACTAGCGGCCTACGAGCAGTACTTC
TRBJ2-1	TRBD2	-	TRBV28	CASKEGLAASYNEQFF	TGTGCCAGCAAAGAGGGACTAGCGGCCTCGTACAATGAGCAGTTCTTC
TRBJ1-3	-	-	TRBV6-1	CASSGGGGSVGNTIYF	TGTGCCAGCAGTGGAGGCGGGGGCTCAGTGGGAAACACCATATATTTT
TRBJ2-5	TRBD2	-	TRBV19	CASRSTPGLAGGEQYF	TGTGCCAGTAGGTCTACCCCGGGACTAGCGGGAGGAGAGCAGTACTTC
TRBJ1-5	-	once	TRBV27	CAIFHSNQPQHF	TGTGCCATCTTTCATAGCAATCAGCCCCAGCATTTT
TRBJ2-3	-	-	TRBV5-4	CASSQVVFTDTQYF	TGTGCCAGCAGCCAAGTTGTCTTCACAGATACGCAGTATTTT
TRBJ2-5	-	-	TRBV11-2	CASSLVVGRRDRAETQYF	TGTGCCAGCAGCTTAGTAGTGGGTCGGCGGGATAGGGCAGAGACCCAGTACTTC
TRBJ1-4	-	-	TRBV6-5	CASSRPGGDEKLFF	TGTGCCAGCAGTAGGCCCGGAGGTGATGAAAAACTGTTTTTT
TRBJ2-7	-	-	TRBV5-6	CASSPAASIEQYF	TGTGCCAGCAGCCCGGCAGCCTCTATCGAGCAGTACTTC
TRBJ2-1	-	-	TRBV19	CATENPRGEASQTNEQFF	TGTGCCACCGAAAACCCCAGGGGCGAGGCAAGTCAGACCAATGAGCAGTTCTTC
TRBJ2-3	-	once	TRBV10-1	CAISRDSSTDTQYF	TGCGCCATTAGCCGAGACAGTAGCACAGATACGCAGTATTTT
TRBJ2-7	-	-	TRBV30	CAWSRAGYEQYF	TGTGCCTGGAGCAGGGCAGGGTACGAGCAGTACTTC
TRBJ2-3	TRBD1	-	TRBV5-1	CASSLRLGQGSLTQYF	TGCGCCAGCAGCCTCCGTTTGGGACAGGGAAGTCTTACGCAGTATTTT
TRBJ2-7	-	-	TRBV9	CASSVDGGPYEQYF	TGTGCCAGCAGCGTGGACGGGGGGCCCTACGAGCAGTACTTC
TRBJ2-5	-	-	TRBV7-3	CASSLTAAYGETQYF	TGTGCCAGCAGCTTAACAGCGGCCTACGGGGAGACCCAGTACTTC
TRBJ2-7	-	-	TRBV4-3	CASSQDSDSYEQYF	TGCGCCAGCAGCCAAGACAGCGATTCCTACGAGCAGTACTTC
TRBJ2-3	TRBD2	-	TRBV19	CASSSGLDKTDTQYF	TGTGCCAGTAGCTCGGGACTAGATAAAACAGATACGCAGTATTTT